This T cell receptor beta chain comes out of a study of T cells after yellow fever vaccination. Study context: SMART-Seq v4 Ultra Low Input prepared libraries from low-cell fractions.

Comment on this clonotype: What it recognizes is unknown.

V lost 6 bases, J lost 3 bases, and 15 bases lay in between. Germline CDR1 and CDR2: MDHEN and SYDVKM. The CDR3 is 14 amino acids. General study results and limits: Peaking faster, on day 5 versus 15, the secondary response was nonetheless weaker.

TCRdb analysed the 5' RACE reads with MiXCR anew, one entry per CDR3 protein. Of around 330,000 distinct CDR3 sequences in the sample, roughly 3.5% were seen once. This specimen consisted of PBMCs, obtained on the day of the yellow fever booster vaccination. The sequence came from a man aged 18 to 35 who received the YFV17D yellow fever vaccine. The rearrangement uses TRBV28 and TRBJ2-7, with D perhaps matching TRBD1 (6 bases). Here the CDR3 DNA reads TGTGCCAGCAGATCCAAGGGGGATCTCTACGAGCAGTACGTC. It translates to CASRSKGDLYEQYV.